The clone carrying this T cell receptor beta chain was detected only a few times. This sample is drawn from a study of OX40 agonist ivuxolimab in advanced cancers. J gave up 5 bases and V 6 bases, and 7 bases lay outside the gene matches. This CDR3 has 15 amino acids. Per germline, CDR1 SNHLY and CDR2 FYNNEI. Measured with immunoSEQ multiplex PCR; TCRdb has only the in-frame clones, and not every one. The sample consists of about 58,000 clones, 70% to 90% of them appearing once. This clonotype originated in an adult with an advanced solid tumor such as melanoma, head and neck, liver or kidney cancer. This sample comprised CD4+ or CD8+ T cells sorted from blood, obtained in a trial of the OX40 agonist ivuxolimab. The V gene is TRBV2, the J gene TRBJ2-7; the match to TRBD2 covers 13 bases. The CDR3: CASRILAGGQDEQYF. CDR3 coding DNA: TGTGCCAGCAGGATACTAGCGGGGGGGCAGGACGAGCAGTACTTC.